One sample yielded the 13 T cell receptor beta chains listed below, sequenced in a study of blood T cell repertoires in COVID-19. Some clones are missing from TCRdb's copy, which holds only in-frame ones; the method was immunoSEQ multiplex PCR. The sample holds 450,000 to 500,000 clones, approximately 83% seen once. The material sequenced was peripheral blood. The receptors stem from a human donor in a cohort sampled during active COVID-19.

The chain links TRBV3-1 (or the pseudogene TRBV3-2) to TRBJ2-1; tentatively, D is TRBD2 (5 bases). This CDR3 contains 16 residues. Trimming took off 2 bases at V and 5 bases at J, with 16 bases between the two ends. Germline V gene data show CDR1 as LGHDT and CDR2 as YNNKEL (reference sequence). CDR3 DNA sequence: TGTGCCAGCAGCCAATGGTCCCCGGGGAGCAACAATGAGCAGTTCTTC. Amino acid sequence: CASSQWSPGSNNEQFF.

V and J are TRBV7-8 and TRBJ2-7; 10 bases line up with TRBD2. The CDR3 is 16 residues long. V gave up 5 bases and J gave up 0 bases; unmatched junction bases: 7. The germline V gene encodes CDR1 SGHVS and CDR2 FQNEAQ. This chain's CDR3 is CASSVRLAGLSYEQYF. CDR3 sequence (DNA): TGTGCCAGCAGCGTCCGACTAGCGGGTCTCTCCTACGAGCAGTACTTC.

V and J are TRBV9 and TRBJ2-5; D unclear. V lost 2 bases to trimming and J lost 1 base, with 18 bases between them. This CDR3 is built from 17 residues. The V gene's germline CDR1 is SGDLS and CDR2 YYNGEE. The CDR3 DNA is TGTGCCAGCAGCGTTGAACTTCAACTAAGTCCCCAAGAGACCCAGTACTTC. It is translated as CASSVELQLSPQETQYF.

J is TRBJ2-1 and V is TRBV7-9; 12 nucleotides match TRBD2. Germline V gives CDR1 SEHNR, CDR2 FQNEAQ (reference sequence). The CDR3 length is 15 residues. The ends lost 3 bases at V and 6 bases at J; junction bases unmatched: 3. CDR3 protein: CASSFGLAGSNEQFF. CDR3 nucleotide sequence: TGTGCCAGCAGCTTCGGACTAGCGGGAAGCAATGAGCAGTTCTTC.

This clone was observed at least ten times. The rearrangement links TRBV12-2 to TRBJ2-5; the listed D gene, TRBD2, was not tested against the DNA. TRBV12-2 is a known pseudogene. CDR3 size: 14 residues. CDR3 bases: TGTGCAAGTCACTTCCTTAGCGGGATAGAGACCCAGTACTTC. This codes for CASHFLSGIETQYF.

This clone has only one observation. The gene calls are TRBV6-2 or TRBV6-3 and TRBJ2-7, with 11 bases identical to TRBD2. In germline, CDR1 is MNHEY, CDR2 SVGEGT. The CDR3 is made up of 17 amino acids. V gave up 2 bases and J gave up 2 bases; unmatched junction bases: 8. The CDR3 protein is CASSYGVAGGLPYEQYF. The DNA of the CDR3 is TGTGCCAGCAGTTACGGCGTAGCGGGAGGGCTCCCCTACGAGCAGTACTTC.

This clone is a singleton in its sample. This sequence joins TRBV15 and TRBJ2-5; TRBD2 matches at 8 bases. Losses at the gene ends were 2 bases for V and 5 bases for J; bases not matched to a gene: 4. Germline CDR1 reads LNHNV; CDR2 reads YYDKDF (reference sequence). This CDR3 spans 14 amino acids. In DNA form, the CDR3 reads TGTGCCACCAGCAGATCGGGACTAGAGGAGACCCAGTACTTC. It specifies CATSRSGLEETQYF.

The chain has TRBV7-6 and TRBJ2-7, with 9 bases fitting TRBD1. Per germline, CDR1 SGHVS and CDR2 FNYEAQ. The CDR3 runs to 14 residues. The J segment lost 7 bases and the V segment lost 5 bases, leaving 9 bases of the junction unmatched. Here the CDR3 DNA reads TGTGCCAGCAGCCCCGGACAGGGGACGGGGGAGCAGTACTTC. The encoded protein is CASSPGQGTGEQYF.

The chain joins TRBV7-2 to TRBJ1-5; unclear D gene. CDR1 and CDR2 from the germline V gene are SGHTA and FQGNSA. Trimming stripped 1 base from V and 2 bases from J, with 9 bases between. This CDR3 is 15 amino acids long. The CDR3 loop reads CASSLDGKGNQPQHF. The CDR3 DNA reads TGTGCCAGCAGCTTAGACGGGAAGGGCAATCAGCCCCAGCATTTT.

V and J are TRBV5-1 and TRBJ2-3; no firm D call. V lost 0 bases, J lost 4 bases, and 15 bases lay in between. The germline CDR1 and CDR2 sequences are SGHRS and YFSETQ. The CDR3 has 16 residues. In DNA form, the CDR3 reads TGCGCCAGCAGCTTGGCCTTAGTAGTCCCCCCAGATACGCAGTATTTT. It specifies CASSLALVVPPDTQYF.

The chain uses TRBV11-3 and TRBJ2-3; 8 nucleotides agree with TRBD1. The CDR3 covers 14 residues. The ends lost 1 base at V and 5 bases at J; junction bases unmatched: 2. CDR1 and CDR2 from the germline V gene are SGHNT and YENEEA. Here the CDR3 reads CASSLARGRDTQYF. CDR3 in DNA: TGTGCCAGCAGCTTAGCCAGGGGGCGAGATACGCAGTATTTT.

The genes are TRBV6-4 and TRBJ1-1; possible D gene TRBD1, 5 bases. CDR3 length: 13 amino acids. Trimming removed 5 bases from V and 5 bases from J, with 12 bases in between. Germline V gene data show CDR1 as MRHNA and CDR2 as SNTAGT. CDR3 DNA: TGTGCCAGCAGTAGGGAGGGGTGGACTGAAGCTTTCTTT. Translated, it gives CASSREGWTEAFF.

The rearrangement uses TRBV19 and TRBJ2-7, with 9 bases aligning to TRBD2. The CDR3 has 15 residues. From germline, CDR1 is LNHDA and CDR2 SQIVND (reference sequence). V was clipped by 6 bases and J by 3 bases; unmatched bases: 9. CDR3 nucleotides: TGTGCCAGTAGCCTCCGGCGGGAGGGATTCTACGAGCAGTACTTC. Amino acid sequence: CASSLRREGFYEQYF. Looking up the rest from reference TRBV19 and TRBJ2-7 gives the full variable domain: DGGITQSPKYLFRKEGQNVTLSCEQNLNHDAMYWYRQDPGQGLRLIYYSQIVNDFQKGDIAEGYSVSREKKESFPLTVTSAQKNPTAFYLCASSLRREGFYEQYFGPGTRLTVT.